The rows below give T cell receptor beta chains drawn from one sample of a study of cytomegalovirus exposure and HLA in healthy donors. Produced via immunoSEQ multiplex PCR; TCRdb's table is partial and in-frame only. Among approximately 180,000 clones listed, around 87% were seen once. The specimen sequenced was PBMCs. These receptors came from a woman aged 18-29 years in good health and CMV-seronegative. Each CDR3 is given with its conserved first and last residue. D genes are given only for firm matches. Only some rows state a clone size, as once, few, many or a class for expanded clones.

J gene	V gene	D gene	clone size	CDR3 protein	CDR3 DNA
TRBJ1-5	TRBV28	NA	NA	CASSFVYSNQPQHF	TGTGCCAGCAGTTTCGTGTATAGCAATCAGCCCCAGCATTTT
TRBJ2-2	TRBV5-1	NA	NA	CASSAGDPGAGELFF	TGCGCCAGCAGCGCCGGGGACCCAGGGGCCGGGGAGCTGTTTTTT
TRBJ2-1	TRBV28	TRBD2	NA	CASRAGGHNEQFF	TGTGCCAGCCGCGCGGGGGGGCACAATGAGCAGTTCTTC
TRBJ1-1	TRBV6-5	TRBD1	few	CASSYDRVGGAFF	TGTGCCAGCAGCTACGACAGGGTGGGCGGGGCTTTCTTT
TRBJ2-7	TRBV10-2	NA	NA	CASSEGQGYEQYF	TGCGCCAGCAGTGAGGGGCAAGGCTACGAGCAGTACTTC
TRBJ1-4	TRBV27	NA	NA	CASSLEPEETPDEKLFF	TGTGCCAGCAGTTTAGAACCGGAGGAAACACCGGATGAAAAACTGTTTTTT
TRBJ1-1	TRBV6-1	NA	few	CASSESIARRGTEAFF	TGTGCCAGCAGTGAATCAATAGCAAGACGGGGCACTGAAGCTTTCTTT
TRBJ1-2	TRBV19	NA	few	CASSGASGVRDGYTF	TGTGCCAGTAGCGGTGCCTCCGGGGTTCGGGATGGCTACACCTTC
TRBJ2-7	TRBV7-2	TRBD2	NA	CASSWRLAGGSGEQYF	TGTGCCAGCAGCTGGAGACTAGCGGGAGGTTCTGGCGAGCAGTACTTC
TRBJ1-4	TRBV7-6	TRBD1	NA	CASSQWTGGILFF	TGTGCCAGCAGCCAATGGACAGGGGGGATACTGTTTTTT
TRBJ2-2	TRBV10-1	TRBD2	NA	CASSESPSGGRGGTGELFF	TGCGCCAGCAGTGAGTCCCCTAGCGGGGGACGTGGGGGCACCGGGGAGCTGTTTTTT
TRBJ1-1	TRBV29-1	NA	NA	CSVGWGVTEAFF	TGCAGCGTTGGATGGGGAGTGACTGAAGCTTTCTTT
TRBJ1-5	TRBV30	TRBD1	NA	CASAGQANQPQHF	TGTGCCTCGGCGGGACAGGCCAATCAGCCCCAGCATTTT
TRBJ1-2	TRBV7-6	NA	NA	CASSSSLGGSYGYTF	TGTGCCAGCAGCTCCTCCCTCGGAGGGAGCTATGGCTACACCTTC
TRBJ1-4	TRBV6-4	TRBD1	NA	CASKLPDRPPATNEKLFF	TGTGCCAGCAAGCTCCCGGACAGGCCTCCTGCAACTAATGAAAAACTGTTTTTT
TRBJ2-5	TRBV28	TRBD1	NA	CASSITGAVETQYF	TGTGCCAGCAGTATAACAGGGGCAGTGGAGACCCAGTACTTC
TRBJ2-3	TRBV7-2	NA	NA	CASSLGGSGTDTQYF	TGTGCCAGCAGCTTAGGTGGGAGCGGCACAGATACGCAGTATTTT
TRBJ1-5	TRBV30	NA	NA	CAWSVADNQPQHF	TGTGCCTGGAGCGTGGCAGATAATCAGCCCCAGCATTTT
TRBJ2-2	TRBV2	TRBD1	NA	CASNPTGDTGELFF	TGTGCCAGCAATCCTACAGGGGACACCGGGGAGCTGTTTTTT
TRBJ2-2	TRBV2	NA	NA	CASSEGGGGDTGELFF	TGTGCCAGCAGTGAGGGGGGTGGAGGGGACACCGGGGAGCTGTTTTTT
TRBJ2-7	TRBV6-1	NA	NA	CASSEPGIGYEQYF	TGTGCCAGCAGTGAACCAGGGATTGGCTACGAGCAGTACTTC
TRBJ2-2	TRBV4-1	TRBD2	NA	CASSQSGRGGPPGELFF	TGCGCCAGCAGCCAGTCCGGGCGGGGGGGCCCCCCCGGGGAGCTGTTTTTT
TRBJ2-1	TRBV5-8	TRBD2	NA	CASSLGLATYNEQFF	TGTGCCAGCAGCTTGGGACTAGCGACCTACAATGAGCAGTTCTTC
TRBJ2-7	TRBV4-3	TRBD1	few	CASSQTTGTYEQYF	TGCGCCAGCAGCCAAACGACAGGGACCTACGAGCAGTACTTC
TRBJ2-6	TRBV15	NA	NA	CATSRGPGANVLTF	TGTGCCACCAGCAGAGGGCCTGGGGCCAACGTCCTGACTTTC
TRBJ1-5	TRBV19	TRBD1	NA	CASSIPGQPNQPQHF	TGTGCCAGTAGTATCCCGGGACAGCCGAATCAGCCCCAGCATTTT
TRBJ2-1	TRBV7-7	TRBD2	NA	CASSLIGGRADEQFF	TGTGCTAGCAGCTTGATTGGCGGGAGGGCCGATGAGCAGTTCTTC
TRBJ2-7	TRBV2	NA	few	CASSKGEYYEQYF	TGTGCCAGCAGTAAGGGGGAATACTACGAGCAGTACTTC
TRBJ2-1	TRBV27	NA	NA	CASSFLMAVYNEQFF	TGTGCCAGCAGTTTTTTAATGGCCGTATACAATGAGCAGTTCTTC
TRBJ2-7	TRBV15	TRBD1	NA	CATSRAGTGLDEQYF	TGTGCCACCAGCAGAGCCGGGACAGGGCTTGACGAGCAGTACTTC
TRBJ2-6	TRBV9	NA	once	CASSVQGSGANVLTF	TGTGCCAGCAGCGTACAGGGATCTGGGGCCAACGTCCTGACTTTC
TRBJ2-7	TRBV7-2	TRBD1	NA	CASSADRGYGQYF	TGTGCCAGCAGCGCGGACAGGGGCTACGGGCAGTACTTC
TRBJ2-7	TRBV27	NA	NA	CASSYQGGTYEQYF	TGTGCCAGCAGTTATCAAGGCGGTACCTACGAGCAGTACTTC
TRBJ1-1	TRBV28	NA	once	CASSSLGYREGGGETEAFF	TGTGCCAGCAGTTCTTTGGGTTACAGGGAGGGGGGAGGGGAGACTGAAGCTTTCTTT
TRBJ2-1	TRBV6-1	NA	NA	CASSRGTDSYNEQFF	TGTGCCAGCAGTCGCGGGACAGACTCCTACAATGAGCAGTTCTTC
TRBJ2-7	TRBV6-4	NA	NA	CASPGTTSHYEQYF	TGTGCCAGCCCCGGGACAACCTCTCACTACGAGCAGTACTTC
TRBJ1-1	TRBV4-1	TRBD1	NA	CASTVGGADTEAFF	TGCGCCAGCACCGTAGGGGGCGCCGACACTGAAGCTTTCTTT
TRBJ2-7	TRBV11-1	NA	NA	CASSADSFSYEQYF	TGTGCCAGCAGCGCAGACAGTTTCTCCTACGAGCAGTACTTC
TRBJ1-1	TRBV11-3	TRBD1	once	CASSMKRGPTEAFF	TGTGCCAGCAGCATGAAAAGGGGGCCCACTGAAGCTTTCTTT
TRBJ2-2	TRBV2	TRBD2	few	CASSGGGRAVNTGELFF	TGTGCCAGCAGTGGAGGCGGGAGGGCGGTGAACACCGGGGAGCTGTTTTTT
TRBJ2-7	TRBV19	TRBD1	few	CATRTGGHEQYF	TGTGCCACAAGGACAGGGGGCCACGAGCAGTACTTC
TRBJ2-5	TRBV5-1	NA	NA	CASSLAPGNQETQYF	TGCGCCAGCAGCTTGGCACCCGGGAACCAAGAGACCCAGTACTTC
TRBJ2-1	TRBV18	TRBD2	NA	CASSPSGNYNEQFF	TGTGCCAGCTCACCAAGCGGGAACTACAATGAGCAGTTCTTC
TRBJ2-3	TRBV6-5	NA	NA	CASSLGGGQDTQYF	TGTGCCAGCAGTTTGGGGGGGGGCCAAGATACGCAGTATTTT
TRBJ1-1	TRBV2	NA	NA	CASTDPGPTEAFF	TGTGCCAGCACTGACCCAGGGCCCACTGAAGCTTTCTTT
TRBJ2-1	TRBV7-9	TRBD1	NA	CASSIGTVPNNEQFF	TGTGCCAGCAGCATCGGGACAGTACCTAACAATGAGCAGTTCTTC